This T cell receptor beta chain comes out of a study of T and B cells in COVID-19 patients. With 6 bases removed from V and 5 bases from J, the gap between germline ends came to 17 bases. Germline V gives CDR1 MNHEY, CDR2 SVGEGT. The CDR3 has 14 residues. BIOMED2 TRB-A/B primer pools were used in multiplex TRB PCR. Each CDR3 protein gets one entry after TCRdb re-called the multiplex PCR reads with MiXCR. The table records around 5,400 distinct CDR3 sequences, 25% to 30% of them present only once. By sample fraction, this clonotype is medium-sized. TRB was amplified from about 260-540 ng of blood genomic DNA.

The genes are TRBV6-2 or TRBV6-3 and TRBJ2-7; maybe TRBD2 (6 bases). The TCR sequence derives from a human donor with active COVID-19. Specimen: blood. The CDR3 is CASRTYWEDDEQYF. The CDR3 DNA reads TGTGCCAGCAGGACGTATTGGGAGGATGACGAGCAGTACTTC.